These T cell receptor beta chains were read from a single sample in a study of T cell responses to AZD1222 COVID-19 vaccine. Sequencing used immunoSEQ multiplex PCR; TCRdb keeps in-frame clones, though not all of them. Among more than 85,000 clones listed, 70% to 90% were seen once. This specimen consisted of peripheral blood, obtained on day 0 of AZD1222 vaccination. These TCRs come from an adult in good health. CDR3s include the opening cysteine and the closing phenylalanine or tryptophan. D genes are given only for firm matches. The size field is filled for only some rows; it gives once, few, many or a size class.

d_call j_call v_call clone_size cdr3_nt cdr3_aa
NA TRBJ1-1 TRBV3-1/TRBV3-2 NA TGTGCCAGCAGCCAATGGACCAAAGGGCGAGCTTTCTTT CASSQWTKGRAFF
NA TRBJ2-3 TRBV7-9 NA TGTGCCAGCAGCTTAAGTGTTCTGGGTTCACATTCAGATACGCAGTATTTT CASSLSVLGSHSDTQYF
NA TRBJ1-1 TRBV3-1/TRBV3-2 NA TGTGCCAGCAGCCGAGAATTGGGGACTGAAGCTTTCTTT CASSRELGTEAFF
TRBD2 TRBJ2-1 TRBV28 NA TGTGCCAGCAGAATTAGCGGGGGGTTTTACAATGAGCAGTTCTTC CASRISGGFYNEQFF
NA TRBJ1-3 TRBV27 NA TGTGCCAGCAGTTTAGTCAACAGGGCGTCCGGAAACACCATATATTTT CASSLVNRASGNTIYF
NA TRBJ1-2 TRBV15 NA TGTGCCACCAGCGGGGAGACAGGTCCCTATGGCTACACCTTC CATSGETGPYGYTF
TRBD2 TRBJ2-1 TRBV11-2 NA TGTGCCAGCAGCTCCAAAGCGGCGGGAGGGCCTAATGAGCAGTTCTTC CASSSKAAGGPNEQFF
NA TRBJ1-1 TRBV4-3 NA TGCGCCAGCAGCCAAGATCCCCCGAACACTGAAGCTTTCTTT CASSQDPPNTEAFF
NA TRBJ2-1 TRBV18 NA TGTGCCAGCTCGCGCCGGAGTAGCGACTACAATGAGCAGTTCTTC CASSRRSSDYNEQFF
NA TRBJ2-7 TRBV5-1 NA TGCGCCAGCAGCTTGGCCGTAACAGTCCCCCACGAGCAGTACTTC CASSLAVTVPHEQYF
NA TRBJ2-5 TRBV9 NA TGTGCCAGCAGCCCGGAGGAGGGGGGGGAAGAGACCCAGTACTTC CASSPEEGGEETQYF
NA TRBJ1-2 TRBV19 NA TGTGCCAGTAGTATCCCCAGGGCTAACTATGGCTACACCTTC CASSIPRANYGYTF
NA TRBJ1-1 TRBV7-2 few TGTGCCAGCACTCTACATCCCGGGTATCTGAACACTGAAGCTTTCTTT CASTLHPGYLNTEAFF
NA TRBJ1-6 TRBV5-6 NA TGTGCCAGCAGCACACCCTACAATTCACCCCTCCACTTT CASSTPYNSPLHF
NA TRBJ2-7 TRBV2 NA TGTGCCAGCAGGGGACCGGGAACCCTAAGCGAGCAGTACTTC CASRGPGTLSEQYF
NA TRBJ2-3 TRBV13 NA TGTGCCAGCAGCCATTACACAGATACGCAGTATTTT CASSHYTDTQYF
NA TRBJ1-1 TRBV19 NA TGTGCCAGTAAAGGTATGGGGTACCCTGAAGCTTTCTTT CASKGMGYPEAFF
NA TRBJ2-7 TRBV9 NA TGTGCCAGCAGCGTTGGCCCGGGAGACGAGCAGTACTTC CASSVGPGDEQYF
TRBD2 TRBJ2-7 TRBV19 few TGTGCCAGTAGTGTAAAGCGGGAGTCAGGATACGAGCAGTACTTC CASSVKRESGYEQYF
TRBD1 TRBJ1-5 TRBV19 NA TGTGCCAGTAGTGACAGGGGGCGCGATCAGCCCCAGCATTTT CASSDRGRDQPQHF
TRBD2 TRBJ2-2 TRBV11-3 NA TGTGCCAGCAGCGATACCAAGTGGGCTAGCGGGGGGCCGAGGACCGGGGAGCTGTTTTTT CASSDTKWASGGPRTGELFF
TRBD2 TRBJ2-7 TRBV6-2/TRBV6-3 few TGTGCCAGCAGTCAAGGCGGCCCTAGCGGCAGTACCTACGAGCAGTACTTC CASSQGGPSGSTYEQYF
TRBD2 TRBJ2-7 TRBV4-2 NA TGTGCCAGCAGCCAAGAGGGGCCTCCCTTAGGACTAGCGGAGTCCTACGAGCAGTACTTC CASSQEGPPLGLAESYEQYF
NA TRBJ2-7 TRBV28 NA TGTGCCAGCAGTTTGACCCTGACCGATCTGTACGAGCAGTACTTC CASSLTLTDLYEQYF
NA TRBJ2-7 TRBV15 NA TGTGCCACCAGCAGAGAGCAAGGGGGCTACGAGCAGTACTTC CATSREQGGYEQYF
NA TRBJ1-5 TRBV24-1 NA TGTGCCACCAGTGATAGGGCAGGGCCTGGCAATCAGCCCCAGCATTTT CATSDRAGPGNQPQHF
NA TRBJ2-5 TRBV6-2/TRBV6-3 NA TGTGCCAGCAGTTACAGTGGCAGGGCTCAGACCCAGTACTTC CASSYSGRAQTQYF
TRBD1 TRBJ2-7 TRBV7-9 NA TGTGCCAGCAGCCTACTTACCCCACTACCGGGACAGGGATACTACGAGCAGTACTTC CASSLLTPLPGQGYYEQYF
NA TRBJ1-6 TRBV30 NA TGTGCCTGGAGACTAATGAGGGGTAATTCACCCCTCCACTTT CAWRLMRGNSPLHF
NA TRBJ2-1 TRBV21-1 NA TGTGCCAGCAGCATCCCAGGGGGGGACTGCTCCTACAATGAGCAGTTCTTC CASSIPGGDCSYNEQFF
TRBD2 TRBJ2-1 TRBV19 NA TGTGCCAGTAGTTTGCGGGGGGTCAATGAGCAGTTCTTC CASSLRGVNEQFF
NA TRBJ1-3 TRBV5-1 NA TGCGCCAGCAGCTTGGGGACTGCTGGAAACACCATATATTTT CASSLGTAGNTIYF
NA TRBJ2-5 TRBV19 NA TGTGCCAGTAGTCACCAGGCAACGTACCAAGAGACCCAGTACTTC CASSHQATYQETQYF
NA TRBJ1-2 TRBV28 NA TGTGCCAGCAGTGGGGATATACCCTATGGCTACACCTTC CASSGDIPYGYTF